This TCR beta chain appears in the sequencing data of a study of identical twins. Findings of the study overall: Sequences that were beta out-of-frame showed weaker excess twin sharing. Among out-of-frame alpha sequences shared by twins, low generation probability occurred in excess.

As to this clonotype: The antigen is not known.

Every donor was a healthy Caucasian. The CDR3 is 15 amino acids. Germline CDR1 is MNHEY and CDR2 is SMNVEV (reference sequence). Trimming cost V 3 bases and J 0 bases, with 11 bases left between them. MiXCR was run by TCRdb on the 5' RACE reads, yielding one entry per CDR3 protein. The sample has around 680,000 distinct CDR3 sequences; 8% to 9% are singletons. This sample was shared with a second study, whose subject was yellow fever vaccine responses in identical twins.

The TCR comes from a woman aged 18-29 years in good health. V gene TRBV27 combines with J gene TRBJ1-1, with no clear D. The sample was PBMCs. This CDR3 reads CASSFGRPMNTEAFF. DNA for the CDR3: TGTGCCAGCAGTTTCGGTCGGCCCATGAACACTGAAGCTTTCTTT.